Sequencing of this T cell receptor beta chain was carried out in a study of T cells in Graves' hyperthyroidism and ophthalmopathy. This clonotype was detected many times. What it binds is unknown. Ophthalmopathy cases met thresholds of Clinical Activity Score at least 3, NOSPECS grade at least 4 and duration under 3 months. Orbital computed tomography, thyroid ultrasound, serum thyroxine and TRAb, and clinical symptoms together informed the diagnoses. General study points: Most thyroid-expanded clonotypes above 0.001 were also found in blood.

V was cut by 6 bases and J by 5 bases, with 13 bases left in between. The CDR3 consists of 13 residues. In germline, CDR1 is SGHVS, CDR2 FQNEAQ. The source material, RNA transcripts, was used to amplify TCR beta CDR3 regions. A set of HTBI primers served as the primers for a first-round RT-PCR of the TCR CDR3. MiXCR was run by TCRdb on the multiplex PCR reads, yielding one entry per CDR3 protein. This table has approximately 430,000 distinct CDR3 sequences, approximately 15% appearing once. This sequence originates from a man younger than 35 with Graves' ophthalmopathy. Sequenced: blood. This chain uses TRBV7-8 with TRBJ1-1; D remains unclear. Here the CDR3 reads CASRLGYGTEAFF. The CDR3 DNA reads TGTGCCAGCAGGCTAGGTTACGGTACTGAAGCTTTCTTT.